The clone carrying this T cell receptor beta chain has more than one count but fewer than ten. Its antigen is unidentified. The data were obtained in a study of long-term antiretroviral therapy in people with HIV. The study drew at least one pre-ART and at least two post-ART PBMC samples from every donor. Every HIV-positive participant received treatment in the United States. Ahead of DNA extraction, samples held about 1-10 million cryopreserved PBMC each. The assay used was immunoSEQ (version v3.0), run at survey level. The data were produced by immunoSEQ multiplex PCR, yet TCRdb's version contains in-frame clones alone and is incomplete. The repertoire holds some 28,000 clones, 75% to 85% seen once, with 5.5% to 8.5% in the top ten. The CDR3 loop spans 14 amino acids. Germline CDR1 and CDR2: MNHNY and SVGAGI (reference sequence). V lost 5 bases, J lost 12 bases, and 13 bases stayed unmatched. Study results and limitations: Blood in the study was drawn between about 2004 and 2017, possibly under older ART regimens, which may be less effective than current ones.

The clonotype originates from a man in his forties with HIV. The specimen comprised unsorted PBMCs, sampled 0.3 years after starting antiretroviral therapy. This chain joins TRBV6-6 and TRBJ2-7, with 10 bases lining up with TRBD1. For the CDR3, the DNA is TGTGCCAGCAGTCTTGACAGGGGGCGCGGGGGTTTGTACTTC. Encoded protein: CASSLDRGRGGLYF.